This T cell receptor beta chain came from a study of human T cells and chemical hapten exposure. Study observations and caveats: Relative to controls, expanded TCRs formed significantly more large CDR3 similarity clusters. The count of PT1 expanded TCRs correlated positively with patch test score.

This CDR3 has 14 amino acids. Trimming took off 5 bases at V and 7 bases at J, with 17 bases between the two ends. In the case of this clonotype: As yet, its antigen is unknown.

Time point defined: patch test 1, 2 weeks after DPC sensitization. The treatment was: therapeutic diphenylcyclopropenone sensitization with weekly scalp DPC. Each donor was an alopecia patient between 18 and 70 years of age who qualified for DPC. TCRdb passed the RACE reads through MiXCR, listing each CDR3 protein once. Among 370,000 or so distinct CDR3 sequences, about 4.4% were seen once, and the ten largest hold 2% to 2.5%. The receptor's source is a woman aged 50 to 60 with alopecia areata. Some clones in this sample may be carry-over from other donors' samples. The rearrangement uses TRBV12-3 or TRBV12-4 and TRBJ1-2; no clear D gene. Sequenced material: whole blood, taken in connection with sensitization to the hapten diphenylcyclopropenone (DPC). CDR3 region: CASSLARRRSGYTF. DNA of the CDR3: TGTGCCAGCAGTCTTGCCCGAAGACGCAGTGGCTACACCTTC.